A selection of T cell receptor beta chains follows, all from one sample in a study of graft-versus-host responses after intestinal transplantation. Clones were sequenced by immunoSEQ multiplex PCR, and TCRdb holds only the in-frame ones, with some missing. The sample holds almost 15,000 clones, 67% seen once. Specimen: ileum tissue, collected just under 700 days after intestinal transplantation. The receptors shown here come from a human patient who received an intestinal transplant, so some T cells may come from the graft donor. The CDR3 runs from the conserved cysteine through the conserved F or W.

j_call,v_call,cdr3_length,cdr3_aa
TRBJ2-6,TRBV7-2,14,CASGPGDGANVLTF
TRBJ1-1,TRBV5-8,14,CASKTGTGNTEAFF
TRBJ2-1,TRBV15,15,CATSRVLDSYNEQFF
TRBJ1-2,TRBV19,13,CASSKTEIYGYTF
TRBJ2-1,TRBV6-1,15,CASSDGGGSYNEQFF
TRBJ1-1,TRBV6-8,14,CASSYSGVNTEAFF
TRBJ1-4,TRBV18,14,CASSPASAAGKLFF
TRBJ1-4,TRBV5-5,14,CASSLRQGNEKLFF
TRBJ2-2,TRBV10-3,14,CAISALDSTGELFF
TRBJ2-4,TRBV7-2,14,CASSSTPTGNIQYF